This TCR beta chain was captured in a study of Ad26.COV2.S vaccination and SARS-CoV-2 variants. Study-wide points: Following vaccination, spike-specific CD8+ and CD4+ T cell responses reportedly exhibited substantial breadth.

About this clone itself: Antigen specificity is unknown. The same CDR3 arises from other DNA sequences in this sample as well.

The treatment here: around 19 received Ad26.COV2.S at low or high dose, single or two shots; about 5 received placebo; per-sample allocation not given. Sampling was performed 63 days after the first vaccine or placebo injection. TCRdb's table, derived via immunoSEQ multiplex PCR, lists solely in-frame clones and lacks some. The sample comprises some 340,000 clones, around 81% of which are singletons, and about 2.1% rests with the top ten. V lost 2 bases to trimming and J lost 1 base, with 8 bases between them. The CDR3 is 15 amino acids. Germline-derived CDR1 and CDR2 are MGHRA and YSYEKL. V and J are TRBV4-1 and TRBJ2-2, with D unresolved. The sequence came from a person between 18 and 65 years old who received the Ad26.COV2.S COVID-19 vaccine or a placebo. Sequencing used peripheral blood, obtained in a trial of Ad26.COV2.S vaccine versus placebo. The CDR3 DNA is TGCGCCAGCAGCCAAACCGGCGGGAACACCGGGGAGCTGTTTTTT. Translating gives CASSQTGGNTGELFF.